A single T cell receptor beta chain is shown here with its context. Its cognate antigen has yet to be identified. Per-base qualities were not stored, and no clone one base away is much larger. This sample was taken from a study of cytomegalovirus exposure and HLA in healthy donors (TCRdb year 2017). As for the study more broadly: An earlier analysis of some 620 of the donors reported around 280 Gb of sequence data and around 100 million unique TCR beta sequences obtained from approximately 180 million T cells. Roughly 310 gigabases of sequencing data and approximately 93 million unique TCR sequences were included in an early release covering around 650 HLA-typed donors. The genetic ancestry cluster associated with self-reported Caucasian donors included 81% of the roughly 400 genotyped donors. The study was designed to test whether signatures of past pathogen exposure could be identified by cataloging public T cell receptors. The study profiled the T cell repertoires of 500 to 800 subjects by immunosequencing and related them to cytomegalovirus serostatus. In addition to the first cohort of 666 subjects, a separate validation cohort of 120 different subjects was used. To predict cytomegalovirus infection status, the study brought together high-throughput TCR immunosequencing, statistical association of individual TCRs with disease status, and machine learning. In a later analysis, previously published TCR beta repertoires from roughly 710 donors were re-analyzed and high-resolution HLA genotyping was added so that TCR occurrence patterns could be studied. Rather than drawing on any new phenotypic data, the later analysis identified candidate immune exposures from TCR beta sequences and the way those sequences occurred across donors. An earlier analysis of 587 of the donors used high-throughput TCR beta sequencing to judge whether each TCR beta V gene segment behaved as functional or pseudogenic. Donor age, sex, ethnicity and CMV serostatus were compiled alongside the repertoire data. A later genetic analysis took genome-wide SNP genotypes for about 60% of the roughly 670 donors and used that subset as a discovery cohort. Every repertoire in the discovery cohort had been generated on one and the same sequencing platform. HLA typing covered class I and class II loci at four-digit resolution. The number of donors typed differed by locus, with roughly 629-640 for A, B, C, DRB1 and DQB1, about 500 for DQA1, 600 to 610 for DPA1, and some 440 for DPB1. Several DR-DQ haplotypes were handled as single units for association and clustering because linkage in the cohort was strong. On average, roughly 250,000 unique TCR beta nucleotide sequences were sequenced per donor among 300 to 500 genotyped donors of the cohort, with about 17% of those sequences being non-productive. Beyond this particular receptor, the publication reports: Broadly in line with IMGT annotations, most TCR beta V segments showed up in productive rearrangements about 90% or about 30% of the time in an earlier analysis of 587 of the donors. According to a later genetic analysis, donors in an Asian-associated ancestry cluster had fewer N-insertions in productive TCRs than the approximately 690-donor mean. According to a later analysis, parvovirus B19, influenza, CMV and Epstein-Barr virus appeared linked to several top co-occurrence clusters. In a later genetic analysis, a missense DCLRE1C variant was associated with V-gene and J-gene trimming of TCR beta chains, and the association was replicated in an independent cohort. Strong co-occurrence of HLA alleles, especially DR and DQ, made assigning TCR associations to individual alleles difficult. Compared with equally common non-associated chains, HLA-associated TCR beta chains in a later analysis were more clonally expanded and had lower generation probabilities. In a later analysis, most CMV-associated TCR beta chains were found to appear HLA-restricted, with HLA associations seemingly driven largely by CMV exposure. A total of fewer than 200 TCR beta chains were listed by the study as associated with cytomegalovirus. The presence/absence analyses assumed that sequencing depth was roughly uniform across donors, and that assumption may not be true. In vitro tests confirmed that a few of the cytomegalovirus-associated TCR beta chains recognize cytomegalovirus antigens. Specific HLA alleles were associated with 15,000 to 20,000 TCR beta sequences at a false discovery rate of 0.05 in a later analysis. Linkage disequilibrium might explain the correlated functional status among segregating V segments, but an unknown experimental factor could not be excluded. The classifier was reported to diagnose cytomegalovirus status with high specificity and sensitivity in both the original and validation cohorts. Because counts were too low, around 17 rarely observed V segments, including chromosome 9 orphons, were left out of the earlier analysis of approximately 580 of the donors. For the cohort, immune exposure information was limited to CMV serostatus. According to a later analysis, TCR association rates differed among HLA loci, with DRB1 alleles showing the most associated TCRs and HLA-C alleles showing the fewest. In this cohort, only TCR beta chains were sequenced, and detectable features were limited by the absence of alpha or paired-chain data. A further reported finding was that TCR beta sequences accurately predicted the HLA-A and HLA-B alleles for most subjects in the first cohort. Across donors, most TCR sequences were observed very rarely, whereas some public TCRs were present in many individuals. The authors suggested that the approach could potentially be generalized to other disease states and immunological phenotypes. The sequencing pipeline was judged likely to have produced a cluster of highly shared sequence variants as a technical artifact. Some IMGT-functional V segments, including TRBV6-2 and TRBV6-3, could not be told apart with the 87-base-pair reads, so those segments were excluded. Because some donors lacked HLA typing at each locus, the association tests relied only on the typed subset.

The cohort consisted of approximately 670 healthy bone marrow donors. Cohort members were all nominally healthy when sampled, although unrecorded immune exposures were likely present. The donor tested CMV seronegative and was one of the 352 seronegative cohort members. Every donor gave a peripheral blood sample, and the peripheral blood mononuclear cells from that sample were used for TCR beta sequencing. The Qiagen DNeasy Blood Extraction Kit was used to extract genomic DNA from the blood cell samples. Looking up the germline V gene (reference sequence) yields CDR1 GTSNPN and CDR2 SVGIG. The trim is 0 bases for V and 4 bases for J, with a gap of 12 bases between the germline ends. The CDR3 starts with the cysteine, ends with the phenylalanine, and has 14 residues. The kept DNA is CDR3 alone, 42 bases in frame from the first base. The library came from the immunoSEQ multiplex PCR assay. The multiplex PCR relied on a mix of 60 forward primers for TCR Vbeta segments and 13 reverse primers for TCR Jbeta segments. A multiplex PCR assay on genomic DNA amplified the CDR3 region of rearranged TCR beta genes. The Illumina HiSeq System was used to sequence the amplified TCR beta libraries as 87-base-pair reads. Processing in the source paper ran as follows. Across the roughly 600 repertoires, a later analysis counted some 80 million unique TCR beta chains, approximately 12 million of which were shared by at least two donors. Raw reads were error-corrected and collapsed into unique sequences by a nearest-neighbor algorithm in which closely related sequences were merged to remove PCR and sequencing errors. CDR3 sequences were aligned to IMGT reference sequences to assign V, D and J gene segments. For a sequence to be retained, a match of at least six nucleotides was required to both a V gene segment and a J gene segment. A rearrangement counted as productive if the CDR3 had no stop codons and remained in frame with V and J, and every other rearrangement counted as non-productive. Following IMGT convention, CDR3 was defined as the stretch from the second conserved V-encoded cysteine to the conserved J-encoded phenylalanine. The earlier analysis of 550 to 650 of the donors excluded any sequence lacking an unambiguous match to a single V gene segment. In an earlier analysis of 587 of the donors, V segments were called functional above 56.7% productive rearrangements and were called segregating when the between-donor standard deviation exceeded 5%. A statistical classification framework was developed to diagnose cytomegalovirus status using the catalog of TCR beta chain sequences. In a later analysis, TCR nucleotide sequences were compared against IMGT/GENE-DB human TR gene sequences so that V and J genes could be assigned. A later analysis assigned CDR3 sequences and most-parsimonious VDJ recombination scenarios with the TCRdist pipeline. In a later analysis, each TCR beta chain was defined by its CDR3 amino acid sequence together with its V-gene family, and reads without a unique V-gene family were excluded. To address suspected cross-contamination and a sequencing artifact, a later analysis removed some 620 highly shared, low-generation-probability nucleotide sequences. In a later analysis, a clonal expansion index was calculated for each public chain from normalized within-repertoire ranks of inferred template counts. A later analysis computed generation probabilities with a VDJ recombination model fitted to out-of-frame rearrangements, and checked the results against IGoR. In a later analysis, TCR-TCR, TCR-HLA and TCR-CMV co-occurrence was scored with hypergeometric tests, and a repertoire-size bias correction was applied to TCR pairs. In a later analysis, false discovery rates were estimated by permuting HLA or CMV assignments 20 times. A later analysis grouped co-occurring TCRs with DBSCAN, adding TCRdist sequence similarity when clustering within HLA-allele-positive subsets. Repertoires with fewer than 30,000 or more than 120,000 public chains were left out of co-occurrence clustering, as were about 5 repertoires with anomalous nucleotide sharing. The clones in this table, taken by TCRdb from immuneACCESS, are in-frame only. Not every clone is retained; where verified, under half of the shortfall comes from an unresolved V gene, and the cause of the rest is unknown. V, J and clone size derive from that table, while D and trimming were established from the DNA sequence. In all, the sample holds 99,000 or so clones, and more than 70% of those were seen once. The top ten hold approximately 2% of the sample.

This chain is built from TRBV30 and TRBJ1-2; matching of 5 bases hints at TRBD1 as the D gene. The source is a man aged 25 to 40 in good health and CMV-seronegative. Sequenced material: PBMCs. CDR3 region: CAWSVGQGSYGYTF. The nucleotide sequence reads TGTGCCTGGAGTGTGGGGCAGGGTTCCTATGGCTACACCTTC.